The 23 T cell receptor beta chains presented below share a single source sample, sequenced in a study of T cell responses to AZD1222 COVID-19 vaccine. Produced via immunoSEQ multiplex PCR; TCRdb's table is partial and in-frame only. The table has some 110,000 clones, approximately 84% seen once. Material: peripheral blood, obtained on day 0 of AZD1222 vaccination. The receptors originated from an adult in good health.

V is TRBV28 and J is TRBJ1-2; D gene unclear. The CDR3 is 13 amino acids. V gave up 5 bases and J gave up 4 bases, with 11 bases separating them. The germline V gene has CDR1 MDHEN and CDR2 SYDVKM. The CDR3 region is CASSQATTYGYTF. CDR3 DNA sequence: TGTGCCAGCAGTCAAGCTACGACCTATGGCTACACCTTC.

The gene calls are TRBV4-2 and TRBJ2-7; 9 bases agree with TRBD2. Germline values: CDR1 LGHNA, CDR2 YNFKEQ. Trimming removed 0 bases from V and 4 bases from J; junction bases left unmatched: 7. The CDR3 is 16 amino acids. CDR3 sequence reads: CASSQDEAAGGYEQYF. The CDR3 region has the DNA TGTGCCAGCAGCCAAGATGAGGCAGCGGGGGGTTACGAGCAGTACTTC.

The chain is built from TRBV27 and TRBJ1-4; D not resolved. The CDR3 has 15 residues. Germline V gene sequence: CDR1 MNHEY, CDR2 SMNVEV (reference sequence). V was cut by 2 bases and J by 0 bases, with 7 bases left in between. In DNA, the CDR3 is TGTGCCAGCAGTTTAACTGTTGCAACTAATGAAAAACTGTTTTTT. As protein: CASSLTVATNEKLFF. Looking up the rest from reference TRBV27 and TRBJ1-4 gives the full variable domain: EAQVTQNPRYLITVTGKKLTVTCSQNMNHEYMSWYRQDPGLGLRQIYYSMNVEVTDKGDVPEGYKVSRKEKRNFPLILESPSPNQTSLYFCASSLTVATNEKLFFGSGTQLSVL.

CDR3 DNA sequence: TGTGCCAGCAGCCGCGCTTTTGTAGCTTTCTTT. Protein: CASSRAFVAFF. This chain links TRBV28 with TRBJ1-1; D is unresolved. CDR1 is MDHEN and CDR2 is SYDVKM in the germline V gene. V lost 6 bases, J lost 10 bases, and 12 bases lay in between. The CDR3 has 11 amino acids.

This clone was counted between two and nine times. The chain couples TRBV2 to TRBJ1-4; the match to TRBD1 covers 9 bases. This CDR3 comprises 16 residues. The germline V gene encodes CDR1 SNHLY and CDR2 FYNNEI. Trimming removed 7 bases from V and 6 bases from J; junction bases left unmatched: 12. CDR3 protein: CASNPLGTGLDEKLFF. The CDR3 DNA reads TGTGCCAGCAATCCCCTGGGGACAGGGTTGGATGAAAAACTGTTTTTT.

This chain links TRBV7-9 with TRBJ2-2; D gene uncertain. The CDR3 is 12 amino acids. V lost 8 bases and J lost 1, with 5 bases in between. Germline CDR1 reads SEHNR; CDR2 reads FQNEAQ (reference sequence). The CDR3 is CASLMNTGELFF. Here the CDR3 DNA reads TGTGCCAGCCTAATGAACACCGGGGAGCTGTTTTTT.

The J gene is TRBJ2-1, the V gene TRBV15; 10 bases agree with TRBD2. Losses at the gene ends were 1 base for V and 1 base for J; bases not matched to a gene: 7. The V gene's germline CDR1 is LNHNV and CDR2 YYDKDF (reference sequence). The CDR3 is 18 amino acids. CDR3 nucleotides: TGTGCCACCAGCAGAGTCATAACTAGCGGGGATTCCTACAATGAGCAGTTCTTC. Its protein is CATSRVITSGDSYNEQFF.

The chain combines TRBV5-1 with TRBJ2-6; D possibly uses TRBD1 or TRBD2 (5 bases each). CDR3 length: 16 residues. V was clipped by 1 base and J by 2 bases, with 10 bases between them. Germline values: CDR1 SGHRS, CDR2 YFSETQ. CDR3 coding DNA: TGCGCCAGCAGCTTGAAGCCGGGGCCTGGGGCCAACGTCCTGACTTTC. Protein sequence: CASSLKPGPGANVLTF.

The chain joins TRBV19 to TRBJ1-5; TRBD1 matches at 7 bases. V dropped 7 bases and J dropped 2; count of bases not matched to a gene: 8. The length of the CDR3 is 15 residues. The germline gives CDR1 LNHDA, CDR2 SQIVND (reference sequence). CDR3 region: CASTHEGGGNQPQHF. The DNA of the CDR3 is TGTGCCAGTACCCACGAAGGGGGCGGCAATCAGCCCCAGCATTTT. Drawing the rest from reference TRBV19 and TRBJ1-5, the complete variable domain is DGGITQSPKYLFRKEGQNVTLSCEQNLNHDAMYWYRQDPGQGLRLIYYSQIVNDFQKGDIAEGYSVSREKKESFPLTVTSAQKNPTAFYLCASTHEGGGNQPQHFGDGTRLSIL.

This chain's CDR3 is CASSLGPGGGYTF. The CDR3 nucleotides are TGCGCCAGCAGCTTGGGACCAGGGGGTGGCTACACCTTC. The chain recombines TRBV5-1 with TRBJ1-2; TRBD1 matches at 7 bases. Germline CDR1 reads SGHRS; CDR2 reads YFSETQ. CDR3 length: 13 residues. V trimming: 0 bases; J trimming: 7 bases; junction bases outside the gene matches: 3.

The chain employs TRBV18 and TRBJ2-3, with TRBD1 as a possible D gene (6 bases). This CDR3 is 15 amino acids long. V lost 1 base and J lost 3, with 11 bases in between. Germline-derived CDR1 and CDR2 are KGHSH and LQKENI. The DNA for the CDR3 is TGTGCCAGCTCACCACTTCCCGACAGGACAGATACGCAGTATTTT. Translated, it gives CASSPLPDRTDTQYF.

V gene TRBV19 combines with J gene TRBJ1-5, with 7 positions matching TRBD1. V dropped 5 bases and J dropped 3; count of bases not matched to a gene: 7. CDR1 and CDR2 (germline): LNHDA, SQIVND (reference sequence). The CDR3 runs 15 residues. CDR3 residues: CASSPTGVSNQPQHF. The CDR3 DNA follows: TGTGCCAGTAGTCCCACAGGGGTCTCCAATCAGCCCCAGCATTTT.

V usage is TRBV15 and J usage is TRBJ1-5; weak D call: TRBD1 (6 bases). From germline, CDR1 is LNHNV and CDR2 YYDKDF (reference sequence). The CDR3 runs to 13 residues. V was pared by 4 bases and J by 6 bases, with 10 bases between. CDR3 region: CATSKDRFQPQHF. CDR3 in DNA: TGTGCCACCAGCAAAGACAGGTTTCAGCCCCAGCATTTT.

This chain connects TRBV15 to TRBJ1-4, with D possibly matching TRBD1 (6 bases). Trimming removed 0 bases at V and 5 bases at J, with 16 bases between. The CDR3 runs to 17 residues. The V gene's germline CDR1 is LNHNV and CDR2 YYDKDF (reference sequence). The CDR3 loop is CATSRDIGQLKNEKLFF. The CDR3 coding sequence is TGTGCCACCAGCAGAGATATCGGACAGCTAAAAAATGAAAAACTGTTTTTT.

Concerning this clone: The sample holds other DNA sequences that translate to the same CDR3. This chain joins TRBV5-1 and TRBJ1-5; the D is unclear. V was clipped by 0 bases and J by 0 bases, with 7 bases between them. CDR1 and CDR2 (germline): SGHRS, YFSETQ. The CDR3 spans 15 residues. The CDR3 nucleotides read TGCGCCAGCAGCTTGGAAGGGAATAGCAATCAGCCCCAGCATTTT. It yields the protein CASSLEGNSNQPQHF.

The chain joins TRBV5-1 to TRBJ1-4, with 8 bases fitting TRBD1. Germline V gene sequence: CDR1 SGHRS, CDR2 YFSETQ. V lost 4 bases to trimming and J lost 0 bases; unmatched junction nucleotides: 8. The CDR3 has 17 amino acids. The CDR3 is CASSPWGQAPTNEKLFF. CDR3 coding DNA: TGCGCCAGCAGCCCCTGGGGACAGGCCCCAACTAATGAAAAACTGTTTTTT.

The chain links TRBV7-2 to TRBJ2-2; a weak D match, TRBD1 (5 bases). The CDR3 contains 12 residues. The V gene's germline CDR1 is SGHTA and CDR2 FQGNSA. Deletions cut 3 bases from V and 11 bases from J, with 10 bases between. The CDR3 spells CASSFGQGELFF. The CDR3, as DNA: TGTGCCAGCAGCTTTGGGCAGGGCGAGCTGTTTTTT.

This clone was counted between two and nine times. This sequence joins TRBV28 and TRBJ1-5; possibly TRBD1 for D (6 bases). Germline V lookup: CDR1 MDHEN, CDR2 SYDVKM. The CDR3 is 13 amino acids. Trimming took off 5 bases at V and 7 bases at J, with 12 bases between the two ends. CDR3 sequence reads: CASSLTGRQPQHF. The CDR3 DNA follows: TGTGCCAGCAGTCTGACAGGTAGGCAGCCCCAGCATTTT.

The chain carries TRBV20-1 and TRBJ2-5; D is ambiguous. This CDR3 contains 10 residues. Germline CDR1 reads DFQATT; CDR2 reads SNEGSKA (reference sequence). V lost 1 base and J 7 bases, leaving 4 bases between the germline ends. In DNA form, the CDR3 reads TGCAGTGCTAGAGGCCCGACCCAGTACTTC. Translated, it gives CSARGPTQYF.

CDR3 loop: CASSIAGSGANVLTF. The CDR3 nucleotides are TGTGCCAGCAGCATTGCTGGTTCTGGGGCCAACGTCCTGACTTTC. The chain links TRBV6-2 or TRBV6-3 to TRBJ2-6; no definite D call. The CDR3 covers 15 residues. CDR1 is MNHEY, CDR2 SVGEGT, per germline. Trimming stripped 6 bases from V and 1 base from J, with 10 bases between.

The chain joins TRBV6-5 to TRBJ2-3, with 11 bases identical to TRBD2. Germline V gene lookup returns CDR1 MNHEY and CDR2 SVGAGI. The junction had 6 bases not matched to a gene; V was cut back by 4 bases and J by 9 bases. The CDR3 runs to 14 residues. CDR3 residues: CASSWSSGRLTQYF. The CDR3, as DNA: TGTGCCAGCAGTTGGTCTAGCGGGAGGCTCACGCAGTATTTT.

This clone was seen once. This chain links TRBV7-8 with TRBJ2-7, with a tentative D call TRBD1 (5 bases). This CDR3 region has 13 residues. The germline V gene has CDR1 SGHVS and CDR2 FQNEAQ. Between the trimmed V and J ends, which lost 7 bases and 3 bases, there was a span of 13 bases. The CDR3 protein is CASTIDRSYEQYF. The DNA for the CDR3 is TGTGCCAGCACCATAGACAGAAGCTACGAGCAGTACTTC.

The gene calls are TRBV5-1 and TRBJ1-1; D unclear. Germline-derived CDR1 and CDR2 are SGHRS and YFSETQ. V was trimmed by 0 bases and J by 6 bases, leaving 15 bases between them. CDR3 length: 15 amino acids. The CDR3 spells CASSLDAVWEPEAFF. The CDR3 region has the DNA TGCGCCAGCAGCTTGGACGCCGTCTGGGAACCTGAAGCTTTCTTT.